The sequence of this TCR beta chain was determined in a study of post-analysis software for immune sequencing data. Study results and limitations: A significant reduction in normalized Chao1 diversity was observed in multiple sclerosis patients versus controls. When the samples were clustered directly with F measure, those that had been prepared in the same batch showed strong co-clustering. TRBV segments more frequent in patients than in controls numbered five and included TRBV5-6, TRBV5-1 and TRBV20-1.

Researchers reported that TCR beta cDNA libraries carried unique molecular identifiers. It was from about 1 to 10 million T cells that about 540,000 cDNA molecules came. One entry per CDR3 protein, called by TCRdb with MiXCR from the PCR reads. The table includes 750,000 to 950,000 distinct CDR3 sequences, around 53% detected once. CDR1 DFQATT and CDR2 SNEGSKA come from the germline V gene (reference sequence). CDR3 length: 12 residues. V shed 6 bases and J shed 4 bases, with 10 bases lying between them. Comment on this clonotype: Its antigen is as yet unknown.

The J gene is TRBJ2-1, the V gene TRBV20-1; a possible D gene is TRBD1 (6 bases). Sequencing was performed on blood. This receptor was identified in a girl aged 10 to 17 with multiple sclerosis. CDR3 sequence reads: CSAATGYNEQFF. Here the CDR3 DNA reads TGCAGTGCAGCGACAGGTTACAATGAGCAGTTCTTC.